What follows is one TCR beta chain and its context. There are 18 residues in the CDR3. The V and J ends lost 2 bases and 3 bases respectively, with 20 bases between them. Germline loops: CDR1 SEHNR, CDR2 FQNEAQ (reference sequence). The data are from a study of cytomegalovirus exposure and HLA in healthy donors. PCR was performed using 60 Vbeta and 13 Jbeta primers. Clones were read by immunoSEQ multiplex PCR, and TCRdb kept only the in-frame ones, dropping some. The table records more than 150,000 clones, around 76% of them present only once. The TCR comes from a woman aged 25 to 45 in good health and CMV-seropositive. The V gene is TRBV7-9, the J gene TRBJ2-1, with TRBD2 as a possible D gene (6 bases). Sequencing was carried out using PBMCs. DNA of the CDR3: TGTGCCAGCAGCTTAAGGAACAGCCAGTCGGGAGTCTACAATGAGCAGTTCTTC. It specifies CASSLRNSQSGVYNEQFF.